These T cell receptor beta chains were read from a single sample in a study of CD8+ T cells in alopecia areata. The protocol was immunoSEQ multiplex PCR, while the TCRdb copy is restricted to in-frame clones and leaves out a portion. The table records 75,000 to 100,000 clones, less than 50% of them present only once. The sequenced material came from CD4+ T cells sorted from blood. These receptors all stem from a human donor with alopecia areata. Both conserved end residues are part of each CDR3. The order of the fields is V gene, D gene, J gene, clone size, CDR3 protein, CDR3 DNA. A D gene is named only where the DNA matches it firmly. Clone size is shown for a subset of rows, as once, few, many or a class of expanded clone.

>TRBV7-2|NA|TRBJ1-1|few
CASSKTGGMNTEAFF
TGTGCCAGCAGCAAAACCGGGGGCATGAACACTGAAGCTTTCTTT
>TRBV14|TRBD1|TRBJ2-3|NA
CASSQPGTATDTQYF
TGTGCCAGCAGCCAGCCCGGGACAGCGACAGATACGCAGTATTTT
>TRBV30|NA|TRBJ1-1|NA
CAWEDSRDTEAFF
TGTGCCTGGGAGGACAGCCGTGACACTGAAGCTTTCTTT
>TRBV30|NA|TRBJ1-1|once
CAWSRLTEAFF
TGTGCCTGGAGTCGCCTAACTGAGGCTTTCTTT
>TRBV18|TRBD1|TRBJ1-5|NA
CASSPDRGHQPQHF
TGTGCCAGCTCACCAGACAGGGGGCATCAGCCCCAGCATTTT
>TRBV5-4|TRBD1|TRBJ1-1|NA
CASSLGQGQTEAFF
TGTGCCAGCAGCCTCGGACAGGGGCAGACTGAAGCTTTCTTT
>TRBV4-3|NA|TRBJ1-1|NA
CASSQDKNTEAFF
TGCGCCAGCAGCCAAGATAAGAACACTGAAGCTTTCTTT
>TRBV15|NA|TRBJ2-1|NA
CATSILGGENEQFF
TGTGCCACCAGCATACTTGGTGGAGAGAATGAGCAGTTCTTC
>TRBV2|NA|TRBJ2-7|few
CASREGLRAGPSYEQYF
TGTGCCAGCAGAGAGGGTTTGAGGGCGGGGCCCTCCTACGAGCAGTACTTC
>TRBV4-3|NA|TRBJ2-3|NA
CASSQDSSPTDTQYF
TGCGCCAGCAGCCAAGATTCCTCTCCCACAGATACGCAGTATTTT
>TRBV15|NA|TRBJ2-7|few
CATSRGVYEQYF
TGTGCCACCAGCAGAGGTGTCTACGAGCAGTACTTC
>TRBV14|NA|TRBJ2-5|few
CASSQDLIQETQYF
TGTGCCAGCAGCCAAGATCTGATACAAGAGACCCAGTACTTC
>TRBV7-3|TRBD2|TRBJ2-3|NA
CASSLGLASDTQYF
TGTGCCAGCAGCTTAGGACTAGCTTCGGATACGCAGTATTTT
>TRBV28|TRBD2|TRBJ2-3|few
CASRSQGLAGTGDTQYF
TGTGCCAGCAGATCACAGGGACTAGCGGGAACGGGGGATACGCAGTATTTT
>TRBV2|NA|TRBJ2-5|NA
CASRAGETQYF
TGTGCCAGCAGGGCGGGAGAGACCCAGTACTTC
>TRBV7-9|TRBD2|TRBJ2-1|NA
CASSLGGSGSANEQFF
TGTGCCAGCAGCCTCGGCGGTAGCGGGAGTGCAAATGAGCAGTTCTTC
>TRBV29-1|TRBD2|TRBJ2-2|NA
CSVGSGRQSGELFF
TGCAGCGTTGGGAGCGGGAGACAGTCCGGGGAGCTGTTTTTT
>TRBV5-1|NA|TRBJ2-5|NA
CASSSDLFETQYF
TGCGCCAGCAGCTCCGACTTGTTTGAGACCCAGTACTTC
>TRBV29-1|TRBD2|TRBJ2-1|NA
CSVRKDTSGDEQFF
TGCAGCGTGCGAAAGGATACTAGCGGCGATGAGCAGTTCTTC
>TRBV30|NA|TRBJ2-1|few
CAWGGYNEQFF
TGTGCCTGGGGGGGGTACAATGAGCAGTTCTTC
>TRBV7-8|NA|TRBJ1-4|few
CASSPWGTQNTREEKLFF
TGTGCCAGCAGCCCCTGGGGGACCCAGAACACGCGGGAAGAAAAACTGTTTTTT
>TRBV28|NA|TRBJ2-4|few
CASSPTQGHSIQYF
TGTGCCAGCAGTCCGACCCAGGGACACAGCATTCAGTACTTC
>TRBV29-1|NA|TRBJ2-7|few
CSVSDRNYEQYF
TGCAGCGTGTCCGACAGAAACTACGAGCAGTACTTC
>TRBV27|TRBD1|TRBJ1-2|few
CASRPTGGFGYTF
TGTGCCAGCAGACCGACAGGGGGCTTTGGCTACACCTTC
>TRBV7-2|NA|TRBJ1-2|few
CASSGRGADYGYTF
TGTGCCAGCTCCGGAAGGGGGGCGGACTATGGCTACACCTTC
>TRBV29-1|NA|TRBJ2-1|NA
CSVVRDTRSYNEQFF
TGCAGCGTTGTGCGGGACACACGCTCCTACAATGAGCAGTTCTTC
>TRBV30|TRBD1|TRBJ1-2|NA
CAWRTGGSNYGYTF
TGTGCCTGGAGGACAGGGGGATCTAACTATGGCTACACCTTC
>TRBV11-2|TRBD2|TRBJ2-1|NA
CASTYSGGASYNEQFF
TGTGCCAGTACATATAGCGGGGGGGCCTCCTACAATGAGCAGTTCTTC
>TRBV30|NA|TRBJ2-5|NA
CARGAVGETQYF
TGTGCAAGGGGAGCGGTTGGAGAGACCCAGTACTTC
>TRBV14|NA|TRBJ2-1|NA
CASSQSTSRTFF
TGTGCCAGCAGCCAATCAACTAGCAGGACGTTCTTC
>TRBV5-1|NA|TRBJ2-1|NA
CATQPGGPPYNEQFF
TGCGCCACCCAGCCCGGAGGTCCCCCTTACAATGAGCAGTTCTTC
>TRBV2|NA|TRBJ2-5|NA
CASSESGAETQYF
TGTGCCAGCAGTGAAAGTGGCGCGGAGACCCAGTACTTC
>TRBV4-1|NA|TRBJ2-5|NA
CASSQGPSVQETQYF
TGCGCCAGCAGCCAAGGTCCTAGCGTTCAAGAGACCCAGTACTTC
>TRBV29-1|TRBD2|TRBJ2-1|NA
CSAAAGESYNEQFF
TGCAGCGCTGCAGCGGGAGAATCCTACAATGAGCAGTTCTTC
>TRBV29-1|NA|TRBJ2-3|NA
CSVEDLTAGSTSTDTQYF
TGCAGCGTTGAAGATCTTACTGCCGGGAGTACTAGCACAGATACGCAGTATTTT
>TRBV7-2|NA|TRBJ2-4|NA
CASSLARDSIQYF
TGTGCCAGCAGCTTAGCTCGGGATAGCATTCAGTACTTC
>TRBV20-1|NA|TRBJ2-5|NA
CSAPRGETQYF
TGCAGTGCCCCGCGGGGAGAGACCCAGTACTTC
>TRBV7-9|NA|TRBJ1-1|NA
CASSLAGLSEAFF
TGTGCCAGCAGCTTAGCAGGGCTCTCTGAAGCTTTCTTT
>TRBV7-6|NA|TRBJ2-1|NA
CASSSLSLTGYNEQFF
TGTGCCAGCAGCTCCCTCTCCCTAACAGGATACAATGAGCAGTTCTTC
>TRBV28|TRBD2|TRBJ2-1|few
CASSRSGASGAYNEQFF
TGTGCCAGCAGCCGCTCTGGGGCTAGCGGGGCCTACAATGAGCAGTTCTTC
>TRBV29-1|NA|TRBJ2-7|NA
CSVRLPSYEQYF
TGCAGCGTTCGACTTCCCTCCTACGAGCAGTACTTC
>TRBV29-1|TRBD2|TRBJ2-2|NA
CSVEGIAGNTGELFF
TGCAGCGTTGAAGGGATAGCGGGGAACACCGGGGAGCTGTTTTTT
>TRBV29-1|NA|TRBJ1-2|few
CSVEDSSSGYTF
TGCAGCGTTGAGGACAGTTCGAGTGGCTACACCTTC